Sequencing of this T cell receptor beta chain was carried out in a study of blood T cell repertoires in COVID-19. Per the authors' pipeline: By means of reference gene primer amplification, nucleated cell counts were estimated. The method was immunoSEQ multiplex PCR; TCRdb's version includes in-frame clones alone and lacks a portion of them. For V, J and clone size, that table is used; D and trimming come from the DNA. The sample includes some 200,000 clones, roughly 90% of them seen just once. Germline values: CDR1 SGHRS, CDR2 YFSETQ. The CDR3 sequence is 16 residues long. The V and J ends lost 4 bases and 0 bases respectively, with 11 bases between them.

The chain combines TRBV5-1 with TRBJ1-6; D gene uncertain. This sequence originates from a woman between 65 and 79 years old with acute or convalescent COVID-19. The sequenced sample was peripheral blood. CDR3: CASSRTGSSYNSPLHF. In DNA form, the CDR3 reads TGCGCCAGCAGCCGGACTGGTAGCTCCTATAATTCACCCCTCCACTTT.